This T cell receptor (beta chain) came from a study of cytomegalovirus exposure and HLA in healthy donors. Produced via immunoSEQ multiplex PCR; TCRdb's table is partial and in-frame only. Among some 140,000 clones listed, around four fifths were seen once. The CDR3 is 14 amino acids. The origin of this receptor is a woman aged 25 to 45 in good health and CMV-seronegative. The sequencing sample was made of PBMCs. This chain uses TRBV12-2 with TRBJ1-2; the tabulated D call, TRBD1, remains unverified against the DNA. TRBV12-2 has pseudogene status. In DNA form, the CDR3 reads TGTGCAAGTCGGCTTCGGGACAGAAACTATGGCTACACCTTC. Residues: CASRLRDRNYGYTF.